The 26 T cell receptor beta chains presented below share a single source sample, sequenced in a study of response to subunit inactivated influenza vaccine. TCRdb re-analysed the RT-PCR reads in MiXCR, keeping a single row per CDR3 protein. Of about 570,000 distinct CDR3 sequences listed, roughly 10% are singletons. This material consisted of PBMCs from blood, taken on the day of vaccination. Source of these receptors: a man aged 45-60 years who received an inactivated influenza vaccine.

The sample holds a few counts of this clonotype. Written as DNA, the CDR3 is TGTGCCAGCAGCTTAGGACTAGCGGGACGGCTGTTCTTC. Residues: CASSLGLAGRLFF. The rearrangement uses TRBV7-2 and TRBJ2-1, with 11 bases fitting TRBD2. Unmatched junction bases numbered 5, after V lost 1 base and J lost 15 bases. Looked up from germline, CDR1 is SGHTA and CDR2 is FQGNSA. The CDR3 is 13 amino acids.

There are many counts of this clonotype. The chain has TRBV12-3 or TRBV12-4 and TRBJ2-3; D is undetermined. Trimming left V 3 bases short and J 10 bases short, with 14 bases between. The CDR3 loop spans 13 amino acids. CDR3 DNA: TGTGCCAGCAGTTTTTCTCTGCGAACCGCGCAGTATTTT. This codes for CASSFSLRTAQYF.

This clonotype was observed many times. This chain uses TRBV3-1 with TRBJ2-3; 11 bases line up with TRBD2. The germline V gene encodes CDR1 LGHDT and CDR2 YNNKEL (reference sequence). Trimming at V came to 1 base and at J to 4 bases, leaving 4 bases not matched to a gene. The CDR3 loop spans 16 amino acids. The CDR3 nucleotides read TGTGCCAGCAGCCAAGTAGCGGGAGGGCCAGCAGATACGCAGTATTTT. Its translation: CASSQVAGGPADTQYF.

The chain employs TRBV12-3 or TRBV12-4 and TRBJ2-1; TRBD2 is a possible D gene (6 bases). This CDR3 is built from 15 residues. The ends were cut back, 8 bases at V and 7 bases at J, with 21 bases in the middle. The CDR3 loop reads CASGSGGSVFNEQFF. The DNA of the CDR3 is TGTGCCAGCGGCTCCGGGGGTTCGGTTTTTAATGAGCAGTTCTTC.

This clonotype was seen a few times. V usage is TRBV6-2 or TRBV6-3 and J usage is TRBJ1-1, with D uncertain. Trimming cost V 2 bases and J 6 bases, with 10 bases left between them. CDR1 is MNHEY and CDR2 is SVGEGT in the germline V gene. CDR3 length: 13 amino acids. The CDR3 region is CASSYATLSEAFF. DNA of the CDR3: TGTGCCAGCAGTTACGCGACCTTGTCTGAAGCTTTCTTT.

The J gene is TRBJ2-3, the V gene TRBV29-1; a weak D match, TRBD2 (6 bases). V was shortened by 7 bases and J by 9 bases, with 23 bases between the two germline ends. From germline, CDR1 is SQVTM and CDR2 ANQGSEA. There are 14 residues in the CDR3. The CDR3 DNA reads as TGCAGCGCAGCTCCAGGACTGGGCCGGGGGACGCAGTATTTT. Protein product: CSAAPGLGRGTQYF.

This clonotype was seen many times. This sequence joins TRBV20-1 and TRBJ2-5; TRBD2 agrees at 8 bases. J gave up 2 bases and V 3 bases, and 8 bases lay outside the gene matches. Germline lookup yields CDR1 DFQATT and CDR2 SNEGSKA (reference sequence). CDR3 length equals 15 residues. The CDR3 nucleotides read TGCAGTGCTAGGGGCCTAGCGGGTATGCAAGAGACCCAGTACTTC. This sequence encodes CSARGLAGMQETQYF.

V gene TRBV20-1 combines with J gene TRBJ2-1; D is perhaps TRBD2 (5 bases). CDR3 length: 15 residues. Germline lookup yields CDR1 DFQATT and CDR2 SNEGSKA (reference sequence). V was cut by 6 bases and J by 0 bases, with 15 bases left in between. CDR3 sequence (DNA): TGCAGTGCCATCCGGGGTTCGAGCTCCTACAATGAGCAGTTCTTC. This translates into CSAIRGSSSYNEQFF.

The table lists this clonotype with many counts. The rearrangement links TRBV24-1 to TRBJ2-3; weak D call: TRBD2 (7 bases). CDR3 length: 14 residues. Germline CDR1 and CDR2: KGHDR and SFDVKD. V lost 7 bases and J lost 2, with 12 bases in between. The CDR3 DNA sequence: TGTGCCACCAGCGGGGGGCCGTCCACAGATACGCAGTATTTT. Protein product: CATSGGPSTDTQYF.

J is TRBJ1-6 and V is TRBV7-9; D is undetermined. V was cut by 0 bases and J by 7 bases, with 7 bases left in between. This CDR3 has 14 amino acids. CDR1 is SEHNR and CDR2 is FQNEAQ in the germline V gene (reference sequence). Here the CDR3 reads CASSLAGPNSPLHF. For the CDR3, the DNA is TGTGCCAGCAGCTTAGCGGGCCCCAATTCACCCCTCCACTTT.

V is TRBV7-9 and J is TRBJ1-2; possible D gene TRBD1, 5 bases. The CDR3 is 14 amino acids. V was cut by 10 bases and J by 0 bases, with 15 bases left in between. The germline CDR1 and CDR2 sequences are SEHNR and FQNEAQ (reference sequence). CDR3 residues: CATPVEGSNYGYTF. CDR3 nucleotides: TGTGCCACTCCCGTTGAGGGGTCTAACTATGGCTACACCTTC. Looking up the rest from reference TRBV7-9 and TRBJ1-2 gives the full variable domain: DTGVSQNPRHKITKRGQNVTFRCDPISEHNRLYWYRQTLGQGPEFLTYFQNEAQLEKSRLLSDRFSAERPKGSFSTLEIQRTEQGDSAMYLCATPVEGSNYGYTFGSGTRLTVV.

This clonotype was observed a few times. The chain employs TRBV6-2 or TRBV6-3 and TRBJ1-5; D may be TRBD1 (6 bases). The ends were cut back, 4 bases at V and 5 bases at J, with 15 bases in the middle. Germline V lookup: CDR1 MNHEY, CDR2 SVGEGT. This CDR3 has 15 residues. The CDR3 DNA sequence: TGTGCCAGCAGTTTAAGGGGGGCGCCGGATCAGCCCCAGCATTTT. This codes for CASSLRGAPDQPQHF.

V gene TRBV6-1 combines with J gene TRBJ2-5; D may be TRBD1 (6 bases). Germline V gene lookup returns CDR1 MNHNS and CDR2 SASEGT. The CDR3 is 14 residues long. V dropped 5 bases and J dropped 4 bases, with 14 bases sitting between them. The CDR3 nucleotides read TGTGCCAGCAGTCGAATCGGACAGCCAGAGACCCAGTACTTC. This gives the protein CASSRIGQPETQYF.

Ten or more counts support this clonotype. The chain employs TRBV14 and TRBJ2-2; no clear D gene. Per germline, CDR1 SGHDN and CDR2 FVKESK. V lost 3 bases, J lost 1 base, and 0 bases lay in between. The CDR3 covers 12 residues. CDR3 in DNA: TGTGCCAGCAGCCAGAACACCGGGGAGCTGTTTTTT. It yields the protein CASSQNTGELFF.

The CDR3 spells CASSPDRGRSYEQYF. The DNA for the CDR3 is TGTGCCAGCTCACCGGACAGGGGACGCTCCTACGAGCAGTACTTC. The rearrangement links TRBV18 to TRBJ2-7; 9 bases fit TRBD1. V gave up 3 bases and J gave up 0 bases; unmatched junction bases: 3. CDR1 KGHSH and CDR2 LQKENI come from the germline V gene. This CDR3 comprises 15 residues.

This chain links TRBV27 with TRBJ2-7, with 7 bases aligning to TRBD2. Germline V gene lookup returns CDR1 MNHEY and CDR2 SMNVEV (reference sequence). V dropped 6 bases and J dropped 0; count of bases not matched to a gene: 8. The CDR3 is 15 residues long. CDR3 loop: CASREPRGSSYEQYF. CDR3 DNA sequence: TGTGCCAGCAGGGAACCGCGGGGGAGCTCCTACGAGCAGTACTTC.

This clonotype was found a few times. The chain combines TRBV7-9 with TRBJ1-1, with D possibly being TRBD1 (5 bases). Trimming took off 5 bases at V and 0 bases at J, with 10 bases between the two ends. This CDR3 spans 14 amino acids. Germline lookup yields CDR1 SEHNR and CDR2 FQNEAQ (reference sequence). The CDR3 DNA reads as TGTGCCAGCAGCCCCCGGGACGTGAACACTGAAGCTTTCTTT. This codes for CASSPRDVNTEAFF.

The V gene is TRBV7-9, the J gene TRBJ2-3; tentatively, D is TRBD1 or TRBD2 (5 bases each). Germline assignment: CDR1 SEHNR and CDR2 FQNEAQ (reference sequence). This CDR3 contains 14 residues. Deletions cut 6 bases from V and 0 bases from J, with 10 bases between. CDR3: CASSVWGSTDTQYF. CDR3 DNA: TGTGCCAGCAGTGTATGGGGGAGCACAGATACGCAGTATTTT.

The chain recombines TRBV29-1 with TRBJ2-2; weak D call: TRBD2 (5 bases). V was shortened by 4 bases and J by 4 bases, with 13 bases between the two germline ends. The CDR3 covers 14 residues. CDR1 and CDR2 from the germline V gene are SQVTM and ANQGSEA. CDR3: CSVGISASTGELFF. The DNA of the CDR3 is TGCAGCGTTGGGATTAGCGCGAGCACCGGGGAGCTGTTTTTT.

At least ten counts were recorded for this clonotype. The CDR3 reads CRGDRMNTEAFF. Here the CDR3 DNA reads TGCAGGGGGGACAGGATGAACACTGAAGCTTTCTTT. The gene calls are TRBV20-1 and TRBJ1-1, with 8 bases fitting TRBD1. The CDR3 length is 12 residues. Germline V gene data show CDR1 as DFQATT and CDR2 as SNEGSKA (reference sequence).

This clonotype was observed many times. The CDR3, as DNA: TGTGCCAGCAGCTTGCCGGACTACAGCACAGATACGCAGTATTTT. Encoded protein: CASSLPDYSTDTQYF. V usage is TRBV5-5 and J usage is TRBJ2-3; a weak D match, TRBD2 (6 bases). The CDR3 runs 15 residues. V was clipped by 1 base and J by 0 bases, with 9 bases between them. CDR1 SGHKS and CDR2 YYEKEE come from the germline V gene (reference sequence).

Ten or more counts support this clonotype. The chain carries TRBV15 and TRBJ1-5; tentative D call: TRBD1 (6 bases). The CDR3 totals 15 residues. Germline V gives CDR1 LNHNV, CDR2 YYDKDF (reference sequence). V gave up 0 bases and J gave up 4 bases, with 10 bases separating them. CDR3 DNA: TGTGCCACCAGCAGAGATAAAGGGGGTAATCAGCCCCAGCATTTT. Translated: CATSRDKGGNQPQHF.

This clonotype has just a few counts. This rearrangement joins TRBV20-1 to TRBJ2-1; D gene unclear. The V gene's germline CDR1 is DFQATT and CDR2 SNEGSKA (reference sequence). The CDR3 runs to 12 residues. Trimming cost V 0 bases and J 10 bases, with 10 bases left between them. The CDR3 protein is CSARDLDPEQFF. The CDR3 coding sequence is TGCAGTGCTAGAGATTTGGACCCGGAGCAGTTCTTC.

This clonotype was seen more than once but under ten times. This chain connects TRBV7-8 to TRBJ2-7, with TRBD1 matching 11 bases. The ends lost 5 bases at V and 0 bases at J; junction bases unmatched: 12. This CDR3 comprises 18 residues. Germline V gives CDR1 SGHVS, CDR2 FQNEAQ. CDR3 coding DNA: TGTGCCAGCAGCCTAGGGACAGGGGGTCCAAGGGCCTCCTACGAGCAGTACTTC. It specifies CASSLGTGGPRASYEQYF. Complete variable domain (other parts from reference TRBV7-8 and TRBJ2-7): GAGVSQSPRYKVAKRGQDVALRCDPISGHVSLFWYQQALGQGPEFLTYFQNEAQLDKSGLPSDRFFAERPEGSVSTLKIQRTQQEDSAVYLCASSLGTGGPRASYEQYFGPGTRLTVT.

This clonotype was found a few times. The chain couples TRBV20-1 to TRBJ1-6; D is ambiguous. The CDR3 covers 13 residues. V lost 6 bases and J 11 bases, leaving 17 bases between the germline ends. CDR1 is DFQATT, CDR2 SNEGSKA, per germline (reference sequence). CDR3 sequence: CSALIDPSAPLHF. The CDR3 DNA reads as TGCAGTGCCCTAATCGACCCTTCGGCACCCCTCCACTTT.

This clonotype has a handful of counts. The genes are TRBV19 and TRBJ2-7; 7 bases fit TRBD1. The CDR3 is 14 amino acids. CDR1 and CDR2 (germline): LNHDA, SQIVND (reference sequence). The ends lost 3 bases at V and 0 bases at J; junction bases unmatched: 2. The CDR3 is CASSIRDSSYEQYF. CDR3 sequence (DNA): TGTGCCAGTAGTATCCGGGACAGCTCCTACGAGCAGTACTTC.